The clone carrying this TCR beta chain appeared a single time. The record originates from a study of blood T cell repertoires in COVID-19. CDR1 and CDR2 (germline): SGHVS, FNYEAQ. The ends were cut back, 3 bases at V and 6 bases at J, with 5 bases in the middle. There are 11 residues in the CDR3. Only in-frame clones appear in the TCRdb table, and some are missing; sequencing was by immunoSEQ multiplex PCR. The sample carries about 150,000 clones, roughly 87% recorded once. The sequence derives from a woman aged 60-75 years with active or convalescent COVID-19. Sample: peripheral blood. The V call is TRBV7-6, the J call TRBJ1-2; no definite D call. CDR3 amino acids: CASSFLDGYTF. CDR3 DNA sequence: TGTGCCAGCAGCTTCCTTGATGGCTACACCTTC.